The following is a TCR beta chain sequence with its context. This entry belongs to a study of blood T cell repertoires in COVID-19. Looking at the study overall: The cDNA or gDNA used as material had been derived from T cells, B-cell-depleted T cells, or PBMCs.

This CDR3 is built from 12 residues. V shed 7 bases and J shed 4 bases, with 10 bases lying between them. Germline loops: CDR1 MDHEN, CDR2 SYDVKM. Clones were read by immunoSEQ multiplex PCR, and TCRdb kept only the in-frame ones, dropping some. The table has 150,000 or so clones, about four fifths seen once; the top ten hold about an eighth. The chain links TRBV28 to TRBJ1-2, with a possible D match to TRBD1 (6 bases). The TCR was taken from a man in his 70s who had recovered from COVID-19. Sequenced material: peripheral blood. The CDR3 nucleotides read TGTGCCAGCATAGGACAGAGCTATGGCTACACCTTC. It encodes CASIGQSYGYTF.